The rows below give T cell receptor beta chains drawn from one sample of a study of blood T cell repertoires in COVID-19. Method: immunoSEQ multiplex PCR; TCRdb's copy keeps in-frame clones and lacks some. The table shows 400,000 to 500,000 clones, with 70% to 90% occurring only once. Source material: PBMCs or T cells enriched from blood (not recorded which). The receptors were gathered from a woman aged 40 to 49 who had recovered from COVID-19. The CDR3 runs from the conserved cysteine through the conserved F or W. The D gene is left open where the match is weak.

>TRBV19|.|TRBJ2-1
CASSHRQRANEQFF
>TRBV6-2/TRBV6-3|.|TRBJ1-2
CASSSSRQVRTF
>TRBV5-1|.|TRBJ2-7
CASSLGPGPSYEQYF
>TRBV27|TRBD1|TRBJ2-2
CASSYRGPGELFF
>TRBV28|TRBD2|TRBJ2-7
CASLTSGRAGYEQYF
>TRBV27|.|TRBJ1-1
CASSLRGWNTEAFF
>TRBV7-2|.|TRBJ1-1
CASSFTSSGVGEAFF
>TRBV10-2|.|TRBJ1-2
CASVPDRANYGYTF
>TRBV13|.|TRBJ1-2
CASSPRERGNYGYTF
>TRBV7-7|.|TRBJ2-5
CASSRQPGDQETQYF
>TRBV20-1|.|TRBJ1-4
CSASRTDNEKLFF
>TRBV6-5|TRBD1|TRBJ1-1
CASSYVGQGSPEAFF
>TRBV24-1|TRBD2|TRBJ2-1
CATSDRGVSDEQFF
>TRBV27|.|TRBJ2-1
CASRAFGGSSYNEQFF
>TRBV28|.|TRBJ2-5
CASRLTGSKETQYF
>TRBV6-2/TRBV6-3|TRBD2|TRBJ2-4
CASSVTSGSIQNIQYF
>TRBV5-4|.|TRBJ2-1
CASSSAVDPYNEQFF
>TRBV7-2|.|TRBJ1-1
CASSLEGGPNTEAFF
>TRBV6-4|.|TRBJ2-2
CASSDTRRGDTGELFF
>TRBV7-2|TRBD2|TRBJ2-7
CASKLAGAGYEQYF
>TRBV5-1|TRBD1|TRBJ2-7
CASSRDSTSYEQYF
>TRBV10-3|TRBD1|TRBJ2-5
CAISEYRGRETQYF
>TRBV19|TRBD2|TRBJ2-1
CASSKSGLAKYNEQFF
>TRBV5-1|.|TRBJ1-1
CASSLSGLWLRNTEAFF
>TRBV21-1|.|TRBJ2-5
CASSKDASQETQYF
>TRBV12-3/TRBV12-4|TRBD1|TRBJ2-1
CASRPTGGDEQFF